Listed here are 28 T cell receptor beta chains from one sample, sequenced in a study of blood T cell repertoires in COVID-19. Produced via immunoSEQ multiplex PCR; TCRdb's table is partial and in-frame only. The sample records approximately 140,000 clones, 81% being singletons. Sequenced sample: peripheral blood. The receptors come from a human donor with acute or convalescent COVID-19. The donor label of this sample is uncertain.

The chain is built from TRBV7-3 and TRBJ1-1; possibly TRBD1 for D (5 bases). This CDR3 spans 14 amino acids. CDR1 and CDR2 from the germline V gene are SGHTA and FQGTGA. V lost 2 bases and J 8 bases, leaving 15 bases between the germline ends. For the CDR3, the DNA is TGTGCCAGCAGCTTACGTCAGGGTCTTTCCGAAGCTTTCTTT. Translating gives CASSLRQGLSEAFF.

The rearrangement joins TRBV9 to TRBJ2-1, with 8 bases that match TRBD2. Trimming removed 0 bases from V and 12 bases from J; junction bases left unmatched: 17. The CDR3 runs 17 residues. Germline-derived CDR1 and CDR2 are SGDLS and YYNGEE. The CDR3 nucleotides read TGTGCCAGCAGCGTAGGCCCAGCGGGGGCCGCCCCTGTATGGCAGTTCTTC. It is translated as CASSVGPAGAAPVWQFF.

The chain is built from TRBV3-1 (or the pseudogene TRBV3-2) and TRBJ1-1, with a tentative D call TRBD1 (6 bases). CDR3 length equals 14 residues. Trimming left V 4 bases short and J 8 bases short, with 17 bases between. Germline V gene sequence: CDR1 LGHDT, CDR2 YNNKEL (reference sequence). The CDR3 DNA follows: TGTGCCAGCAGCCCTGGGGGGGGGCGTGCCGAAGCTTTCTTT. Its translation is CASSPGGGRAEAFF.

The chain employs TRBV7-3 and TRBJ2-3; D not certain. Looked up from germline, CDR1 is SGHTA and CDR2 is FQGTGA. V dropped 5 bases and J dropped 6 bases, with 9 bases sitting between them. The CDR3 contains 12 residues. CDR3 in DNA: TGTGCCAGCAGCCCCGTCCGGGATACGCAGTATTTT. Protein: CASSPVRDTQYF.

The rearrangement uses TRBV5-1 and TRBJ1-1; TRBD1 matches 10 bases. The CDR3 length is 14 residues. V lost 1 base and J lost 12; bases outside the gene matches: 9. Germline-derived CDR1 and CDR2 are SGHRS and YFSETQ. The DNA of the CDR3 is TGCGCCAGCAGCTTGAGTACCGGGACAGGGGTATCTTTCTTT. Translation gives CASSLSTGTGVSFF.

The chain recombines TRBV5-1 with TRBJ2-7; 8 bases are a match to TRBD1. Germline V CDR1 and CDR2: SGHRS, YFSETQ. After removal of 0 bases from V and 1 base from J, the junction contained 3 bases not matched to a gene. This CDR3 region has 15 residues. CDR3 sequence reads: CASSLVRTGSYEQYV. The CDR3 bases are TGCGCCAGCAGCTTGGTAAGGACAGGGTCCTACGAGCAGTACGTC.

The rearrangement links TRBV6-5 to TRBJ2-1; D possibly corresponds to TRBD1 (6 bases). With 7 bases removed from V and 12 bases from J, the gap between germline ends came to 13 bases. Per germline, CDR1 MNHEY and CDR2 SVGAGI. The CDR3 is 11 residues long. DNA of the CDR3: TGTGCCAGCACCGAAGGGGGTGGGCAGTTCTTC. Residues: CASTEGGGQFF.

The gene calls are TRBV11-2 and TRBJ1-1; perhaps TRBD1 as D (5 bases). Germline V gene lookup returns CDR1 SGHAT and CDR2 FQNNGV. Trimming pared 5 bases from V and 0 bases from J, leaving 7 bases between. The CDR3 runs to 13 residues. CDR3 protein: CASSRQLNTEAFF. The CDR3 DNA sequence: TGTGCCAGCAGCAGACAGCTGAACACTGAAGCTTTCTTT.

The chain employs TRBV6-5 and TRBJ1-5, with TRBD1 matching 9 bases. The germline V gene encodes CDR1 MNHEY and CDR2 SVGAGI. Trimming took 7 bases from V and 6 from J; bases not matched to a gene: 7. CDR3 length: 14 residues. The CDR3 sequence is CASNKQGAGQPQHF. DNA of the CDR3: TGTGCCAGCAATAAACAGGGGGCAGGTCAGCCCCAGCATTTT.

V usage is TRBV5-8 and J usage is TRBJ2-1; D is possibly TRBD1 (6 bases). Germline values: CDR1 SGHTS, CDR2 YDEGEE. V dropped 0 bases and J dropped 8 bases, with 12 bases sitting between them. The CDR3 has 14 residues. This CDR3 reads CASSLVGAGDEQFF. The CDR3 region has the DNA TGTGCCAGCAGCTTGGTGGGGGCGGGCGATGAGCAGTTCTTC.

A single count supports this clone. V and J are TRBV15 and TRBJ1-1; D perhaps matches TRBD1 (5 bases). CDR3 length: 15 residues. Trimming left V 1 base short and J 6 bases short, with 15 bases between. Germline-derived CDR1 and CDR2 are LNHNV and YYDKDF (reference sequence). The CDR3 coding sequence is TGTGCCACCAGCAGAGGGGGGAGGGGAATCCCTGAAGCTTTCTTT. Translated: CATSRGGRGIPEAFF.

The chain couples TRBV15 to TRBJ2-1; weak D call: TRBD2 (7 bases). Germline assignment: CDR1 LNHNV and CDR2 YYDKDF (reference sequence). There are 16 residues in the CDR3. Trimming took 1 base from V and 7 from J, leaving 17 bases between them. CDR3 nucleotides: TGTGCCACCAGCAGAGCGGGGGGCGGGTTTGGGAATGAGCAGTTCTTC. It encodes CATSRAGGGFGNEQFF.

The J gene is TRBJ2-3, the V gene TRBV4-1, with a possible D match to TRBD1 (5 bases). The germline CDR1 and CDR2 sequences are MGHRA and YSYEKL. The V and J ends lost 0 bases and 2 bases respectively, with 18 bases between them. CDR3 length equals 18 residues. CDR3 coding DNA: TGCGCCAGCAGCCAAGATAGGGGCAGGTCGGGTATCACAGATACGCAGTATTTT. It encodes CASSQDRGRSGITDTQYF.

This chain uses TRBV7-6 with TRBJ1-2, with D possibly TRBD1 on 5 matching bases. The CDR3 loop spans 13 amino acids. V gave up 5 bases and J gave up 5 bases, with 12 bases separating them. CDR1 and CDR2 (germline): SGHVS, FNYEAQ. As DNA, the CDR3 is TGTGCCAGCAGCGCCGGGACTAGTTATGGCTACACCTTC. This translates into CASSAGTSYGYTF.

This clone was seen more than once but under ten times. Other DNA sequences in the same sample also yield this CDR3. V is TRBV3-1 (or the pseudogene TRBV3-2) and J is TRBJ2-7, with 8 bases that match TRBD1. This CDR3 contains 15 residues. V was pared by 0 bases and J by 4 bases, with 5 bases of the junction left unmatched. The germline V gene has CDR1 LGHDT and CDR2 YNNKEL (reference sequence). DNA for the CDR3: TGTGCCAGCAGCCAAGATCTCGGACAGGGTTACGAGCAGTACTTC. Protein product: CASSQDLGQGYEQYF.

The chain carries TRBV6-4 and TRBJ2-7, with 7 bases matching TRBD1. Trimming cost V 9 bases and J 6 bases; bases outside gene matches: 14. This CDR3 spans 14 amino acids. Germline V gene lookup returns CDR1 MRHNA and CDR2 SNTAGT. This CDR3 is CASNRQGQVCEQYF. The CDR3 DNA reads as TGTGCCAGTAACCGACAGGGCCAGGTATGCGAGCAGTACTTC.

In its sample, this clone was seen a few times. This sequence joins TRBV2 and TRBJ1-6; D is ambiguous. V dropped 8 bases and J dropped 0 bases, with 14 bases sitting between them. Germline V gene sequence: CDR1 SNHLY, CDR2 FYNNEI. The CDR3 length is 16 residues. CDR3 protein: CASASRGSSYNSPLHF. CDR3 sequence (DNA): TGTGCCAGCGCATCTCGAGGGAGCTCCTATAATTCACCCCTCCACTTT.

V usage is TRBV3-1 (or the pseudogene TRBV3-2) and J usage is TRBJ1-5; 7 bases align to TRBD1. Germline values: CDR1 LGHDT, CDR2 YNNKEL (reference sequence). The CDR3 contains 11 residues. Unmatched junction bases numbered 2, after V lost 3 bases and J lost 12 bases. As DNA, the CDR3 is TGTGCCAGCAGCCAGGGACAGTTCCAGCATTTT. Translated, it gives CASSQGQFQHF.

This rearrangement joins TRBV24-1 to TRBJ2-3; maybe TRBD2 (6 bases). Germline-derived CDR1 and CDR2 are KGHDR and SFDVKD. Trimming pared 5 bases from V and 2 bases from J, leaving 16 bases between. The CDR3 runs 16 residues. The CDR3 is CATSAPFAGYTDTQYF. In DNA form, the CDR3 reads TGTGCCACCAGTGCCCCCTTCGCGGGGTACACAGATACGCAGTATTTT.

The chain has TRBV6-5 and TRBJ2-2, with D hard to call. The CDR3 runs to 14 residues. V lost 6 bases, J lost 3 bases, and 11 bases lay in between. Germline V gene data show CDR1 as MNHEY and CDR2 as SVGAGI. CDR3 sequence: CASRKVRDTGELFF. The CDR3 DNA sequence: TGTGCCAGCAGGAAGGTTCGGGACACCGGGGAGCTGTTTTTT.

The V and J genes are TRBV5-6 and TRBJ2-7, with a tentative D call TRBD1 (5 bases). CDR1 is SGHDT, CDR2 YYEEEE, per germline. V was pared by 3 bases and J by 0 bases, with 16 bases between. The CDR3 spans 16 residues. The CDR3: CASSWGPRQSSYEQYV. The CDR3 DNA sequence: TGTGCCAGCAGCTGGGGTCCTAGACAGAGCTCCTACGAGCAGTACGTC.

The chain couples TRBV30 to TRBJ1-2, with D hard to call. Trimming stripped 0 bases from V and 5 bases from J, with 13 bases between. Germline V CDR1 and CDR2: GTSNPN, SVGIG (reference sequence). The CDR3 consists of 14 residues. This chain's CDR3 is CAWSVDQTGYGYTF. Written as DNA, the CDR3 is TGTGCCTGGAGTGTAGACCAAACCGGGTATGGCTACACCTTC.

The chain couples TRBV27 to TRBJ1-1; tentatively, D is TRBD1 (5 bases). The CDR3 runs 15 residues. The V end was cut by 3 bases, the J end by 4 bases, with 15 bases between. The germline CDR1 and CDR2 sequences are MNHEY and SMNVEV (reference sequence). The DNA for the CDR3 is TGTGCCAGCAGTTTCTTAGGGACTTTGAGCACTGAAGCTTTCTTT. Translated: CASSFLGTLSTEAFF.

J is TRBJ1-1 and V is TRBV5-1, with D uncertain. CDR1 and CDR2 (germline): SGHRS, YFSETQ. V lost 4 bases to trimming and J lost 1 base, with 14 bases between them. The CDR3 spans 15 residues. The CDR3 reads CASSIWELGNTEAFF. DNA for the CDR3: TGCGCCAGCAGCATCTGGGAGTTGGGGAACACTGAAGCTTTCTTT.

The chain links TRBV29-1 to TRBJ1-1; D is ambiguous. The V gene lost 5 bases and the J gene lost 0 bases, with 7 bases spanning the gap. Germline-derived CDR1 and CDR2 are SQVTM and ANQGSEA. This CDR3 has 12 amino acids. CDR3 nucleotide sequence: TGCAGCGTTCTTCCGTTGAACACTGAAGCTTTCTTT. Residues: CSVLPLNTEAFF. Full variable domain (rest looked up from reference TRBV29-1 and TRBJ1-1): SAVISQKPSRDICQRGTSLTIQCQVDSQVTMMFWYRQQPGQSLTLIATANQGSEATYESGFVIDKFPISRPNLTFSTLTVSNMSPEDSSIYLCSVLPLNTEAFFGQGTRLTVV.

In DNA form, the CDR3 reads TGTGCCAGCACCTCGTCTTGGGCAAGTATCACAGATACGCAGTATTTT. Its translation is CASTSSWASITDTQYF. V and J are TRBV27 and TRBJ2-3; no firm D call. CDR1 MNHEY and CDR2 SMNVEV come from the germline V gene (reference sequence). Between the trimmed V and J ends, which lost 7 bases and 2 bases, there was a span of 19 bases. The CDR3 covers 16 residues.

This chain uses TRBV2 with TRBJ1-2; TRBD1 matches 10 bases. CDR1 and CDR2 (germline): SNHLY, FYNNEI. The CDR3 is 14 residues long. V lost 6 bases and J lost 4; bases outside the gene matches: 5. The CDR3 DNA sequence: TGTGCCAGCAGCCTGGGACAGGGGAGCTATGGCTACACCTTC. Encoded protein: CASSLGQGSYGYTF.

V usage is TRBV19 and J usage is TRBJ2-2; tentatively, D is TRBD2 (6 bases). The CDR3 sequence is 15 residues long. Germline-derived CDR1 and CDR2 are LNHDA and SQIVND (reference sequence). The germline V and J ends were trimmed by 7 bases and 0 bases, with 12 bases remaining between them. The CDR3 sequence is CASMEGPANTGELFF. The CDR3 DNA follows: TGTGCCAGTATGGAGGGGCCAGCGAACACCGGGGAGCTGTTTTTT.